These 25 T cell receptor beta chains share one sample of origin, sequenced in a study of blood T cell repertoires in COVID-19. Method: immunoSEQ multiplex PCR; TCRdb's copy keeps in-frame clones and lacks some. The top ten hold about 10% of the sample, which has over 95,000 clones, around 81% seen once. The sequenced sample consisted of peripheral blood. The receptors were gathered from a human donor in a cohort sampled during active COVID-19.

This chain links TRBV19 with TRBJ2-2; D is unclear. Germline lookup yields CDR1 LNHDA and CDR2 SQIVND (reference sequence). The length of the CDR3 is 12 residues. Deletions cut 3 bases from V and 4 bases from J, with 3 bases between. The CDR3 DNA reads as TGTGCCAGTAGTATCTTCACCGGGGAGCTGTTTTTT. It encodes CASSIFTGELFF.

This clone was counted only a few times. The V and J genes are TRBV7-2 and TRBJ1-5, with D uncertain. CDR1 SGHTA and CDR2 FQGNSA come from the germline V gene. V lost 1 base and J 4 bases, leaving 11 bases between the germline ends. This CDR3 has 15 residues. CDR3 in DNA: TGTGCCAGCAGCTTAGTTGGTAATCGGAATCAGCCCCAGCATTTT. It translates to CASSLVGNRNQPQHF.

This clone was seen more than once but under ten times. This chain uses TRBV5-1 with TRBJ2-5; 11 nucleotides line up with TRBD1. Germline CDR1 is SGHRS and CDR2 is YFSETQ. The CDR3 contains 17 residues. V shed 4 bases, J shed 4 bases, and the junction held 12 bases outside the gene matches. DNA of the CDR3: TGCGCCAGCAGCCTGGACAGGGGGCTCACGGGAGGAGAGACCCAGTACTTC. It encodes CASSLDRGLTGGETQYF.

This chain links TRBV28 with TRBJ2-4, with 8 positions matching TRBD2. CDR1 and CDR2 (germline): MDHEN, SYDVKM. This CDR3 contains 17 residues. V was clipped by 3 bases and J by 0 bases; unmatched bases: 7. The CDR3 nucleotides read TGTGCCAGCAGTTTCTGGGCTAGCGGGTTAGCCAAAAACATTCAGTACTTC. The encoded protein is CASSFWASGLAKNIQYF.

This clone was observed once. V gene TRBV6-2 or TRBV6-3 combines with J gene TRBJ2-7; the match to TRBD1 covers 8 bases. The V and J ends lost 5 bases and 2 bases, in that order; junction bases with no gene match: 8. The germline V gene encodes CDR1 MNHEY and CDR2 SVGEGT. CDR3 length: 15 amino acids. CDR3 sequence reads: CASSRYGQGPYEQYF. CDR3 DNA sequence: TGTGCCAGCAGTCGTTACGGACAGGGCCCCTACGAGCAGTACTTC.

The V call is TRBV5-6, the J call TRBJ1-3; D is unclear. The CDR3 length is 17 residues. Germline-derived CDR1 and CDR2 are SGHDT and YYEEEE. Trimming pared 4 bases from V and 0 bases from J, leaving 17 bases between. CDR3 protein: CASSPGYTTFSGNTIYF. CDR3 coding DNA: TGTGCCAGCAGCCCCGGGTACACCACCTTCTCTGGAAACACCATATATTTT.

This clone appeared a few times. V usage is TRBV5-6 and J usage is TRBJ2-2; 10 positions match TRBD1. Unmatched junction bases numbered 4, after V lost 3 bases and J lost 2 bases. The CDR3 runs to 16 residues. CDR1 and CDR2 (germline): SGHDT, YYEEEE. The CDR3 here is CASSWGQGLNTGELFF. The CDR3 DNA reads TGTGCCAGCAGCTGGGGACAGGGGCTTAACACCGGGGAGCTGTTTTTT.

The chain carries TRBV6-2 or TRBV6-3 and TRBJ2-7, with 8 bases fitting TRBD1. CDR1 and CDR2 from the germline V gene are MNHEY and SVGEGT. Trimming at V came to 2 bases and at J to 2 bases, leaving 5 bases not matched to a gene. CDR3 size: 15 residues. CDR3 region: CASSYEQGAPYEQYF. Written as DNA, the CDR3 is TGTGCCAGCAGTTACGAGCAGGGGGCACCCTACGAGCAGTACTTC.

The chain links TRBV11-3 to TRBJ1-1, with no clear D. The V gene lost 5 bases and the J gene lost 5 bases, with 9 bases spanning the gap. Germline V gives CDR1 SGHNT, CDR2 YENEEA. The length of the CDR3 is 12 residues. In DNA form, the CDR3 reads TGTGCCAGCAGCCCCCGGGAGACTGAAGCTTTCTTT. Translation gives CASSPRETEAFF.

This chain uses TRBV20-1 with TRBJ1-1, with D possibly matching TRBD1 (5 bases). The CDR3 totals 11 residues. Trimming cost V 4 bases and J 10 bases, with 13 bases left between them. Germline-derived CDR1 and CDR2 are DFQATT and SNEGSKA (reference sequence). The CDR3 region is CSANSRDPAFF. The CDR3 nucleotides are TGCAGTGCTAACTCCAGGGATCCAGCTTTCTTT.

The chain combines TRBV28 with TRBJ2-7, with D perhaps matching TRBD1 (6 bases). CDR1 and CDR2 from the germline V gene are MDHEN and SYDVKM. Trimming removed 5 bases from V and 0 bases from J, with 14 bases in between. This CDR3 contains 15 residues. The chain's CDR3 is CASSSKQGISYEQYF. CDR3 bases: TGTGCCAGCAGTAGCAAACAGGGAATCTCCTACGAGCAGTACTTC.

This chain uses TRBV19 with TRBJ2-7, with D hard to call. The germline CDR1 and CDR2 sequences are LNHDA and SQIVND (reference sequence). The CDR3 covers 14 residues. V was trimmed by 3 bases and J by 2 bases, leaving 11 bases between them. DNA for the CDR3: TGTGCCAGTAGTATTAAGTACCGCGCCTACGAGCAGTACTTC. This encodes CASSIKYRAYEQYF. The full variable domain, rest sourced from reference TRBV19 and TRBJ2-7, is DGGITQSPKYLFRKEGQNVTLSCEQNLNHDAMYWYRQDPGQGLRLIYYSQIVNDFQKGDIAEGYSVSREKKESFPLTVTSAQKNPTAFYLCASSIKYRAYEQYFGPGTRLTVT.

The CDR3 region has the DNA TGTGCCAGCTCCAAGGGGGCAAAGACCTACGAGCAGTACTTC. Its translation is CASSKGAKTYEQYF. J is TRBJ2-7 and V is TRBV18; TRBD1 matches at 7 bases. The CDR3 is 14 residues long. Germline V gene lookup returns CDR1 KGHSH and CDR2 LQKENI. The J segment lost 2 bases and the V segment lost 6 bases, leaving 7 bases of the junction unmatched.

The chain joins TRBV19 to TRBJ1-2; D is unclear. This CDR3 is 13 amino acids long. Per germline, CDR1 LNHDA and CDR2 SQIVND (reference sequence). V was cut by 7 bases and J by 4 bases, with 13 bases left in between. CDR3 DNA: TGTGCCAGTACCCCAAGGGAGTCCTATGGCTACACCTTC. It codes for CASTPRESYGYTF.

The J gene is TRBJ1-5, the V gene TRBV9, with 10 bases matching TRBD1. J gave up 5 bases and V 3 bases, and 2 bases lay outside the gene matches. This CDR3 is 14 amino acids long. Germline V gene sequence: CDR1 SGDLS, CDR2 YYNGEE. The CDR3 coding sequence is TGTGCCAGCAGCGCCGGACAGGGGGATCAGCCCCAGCATTTT. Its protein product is CASSAGQGDQPQHF. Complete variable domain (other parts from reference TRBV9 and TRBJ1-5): DSGVTQTPKHLITATGQRVTLRCSPRSGDLSVYWYQQSLDQGLQFLIQYYNGEERAKGNILERFSAQQFPDLHSELNLSSLELGDSALYFCASSAGQGDQPQHFGDGTRLSIL.

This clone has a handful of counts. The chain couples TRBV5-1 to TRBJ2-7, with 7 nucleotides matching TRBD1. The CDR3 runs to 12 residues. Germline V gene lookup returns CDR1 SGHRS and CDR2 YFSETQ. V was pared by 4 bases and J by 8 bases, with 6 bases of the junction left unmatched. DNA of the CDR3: TGCGCCAGCAGCGGCGACAGGGCCAAGCAGTACTTC. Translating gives CASSGDRAKQYF.

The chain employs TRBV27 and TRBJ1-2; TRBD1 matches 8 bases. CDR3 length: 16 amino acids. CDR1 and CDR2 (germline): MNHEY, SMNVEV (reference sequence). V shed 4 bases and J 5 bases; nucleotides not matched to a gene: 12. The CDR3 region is CASSSFAGGRWYGYTF. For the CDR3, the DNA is TGTGCCAGCAGTTCGTTTGCAGGGGGCCGCTGGTATGGCTACACCTTC.

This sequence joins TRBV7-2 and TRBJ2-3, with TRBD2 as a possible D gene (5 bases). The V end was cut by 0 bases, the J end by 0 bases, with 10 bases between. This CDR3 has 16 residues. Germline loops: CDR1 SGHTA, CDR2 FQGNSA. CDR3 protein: CASSLARSGSTDTQYF. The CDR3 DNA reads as TGTGCCAGCAGCTTAGCGCGGTCGGGGAGCACAGATACGCAGTATTTT.

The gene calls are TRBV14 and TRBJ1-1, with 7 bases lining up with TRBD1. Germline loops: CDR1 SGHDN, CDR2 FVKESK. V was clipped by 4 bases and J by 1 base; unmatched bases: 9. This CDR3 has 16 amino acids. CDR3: CASSRHPHRGNTEAFF. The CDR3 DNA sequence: TGTGCCAGCAGCCGCCACCCCCACAGGGGGAACACTGAAGCTTTCTTT.

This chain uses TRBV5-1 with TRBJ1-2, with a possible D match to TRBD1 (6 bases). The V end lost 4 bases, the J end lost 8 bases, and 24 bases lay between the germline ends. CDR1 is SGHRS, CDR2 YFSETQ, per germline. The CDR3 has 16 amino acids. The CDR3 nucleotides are TGCGCCAGCAGCCAAGGACGACCGACAGGACTGCGGGGCTACACCTTC. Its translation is CASSQGRPTGLRGYTF.

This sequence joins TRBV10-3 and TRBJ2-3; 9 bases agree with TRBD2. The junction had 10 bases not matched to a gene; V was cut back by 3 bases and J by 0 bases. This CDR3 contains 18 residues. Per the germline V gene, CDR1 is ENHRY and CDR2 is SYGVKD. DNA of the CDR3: TGTGCCATCAGTGACCCTAGCGGGATCAAGACTAGCACAGATACGCAGTATTTT. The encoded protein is CAISDPSGIKTSTDTQYF.

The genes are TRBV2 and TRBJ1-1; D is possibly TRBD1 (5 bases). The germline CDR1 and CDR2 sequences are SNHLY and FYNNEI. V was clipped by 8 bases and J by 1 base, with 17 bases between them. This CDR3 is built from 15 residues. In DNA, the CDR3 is TGTGCCAGCGTCTTAGCGGCAGGGCCGAACACTGAAGCTTTCTTT. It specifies CASVLAAGPNTEAFF.

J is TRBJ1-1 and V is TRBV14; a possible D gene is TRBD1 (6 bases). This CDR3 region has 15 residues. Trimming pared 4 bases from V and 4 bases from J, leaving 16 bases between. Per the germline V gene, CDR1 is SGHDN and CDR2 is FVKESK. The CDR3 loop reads CASSRQAGVGTEAFF. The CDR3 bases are TGTGCCAGCAGCCGACAGGCAGGGGTGGGCACTGAAGCTTTCTTT.

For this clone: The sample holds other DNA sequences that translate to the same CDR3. The CDR3 DNA reads TGTGCCAGCAGCGTAGGGGGGAACACTGAAGCTTTCTTT. It yields the protein CASSVGGNTEAFF. The chain combines TRBV14 with TRBJ1-1; the D gene is possibly TRBD1 (6 bases). This CDR3 region has 13 residues. Germline CDR1 and CDR2: SGHDN and FVKESK. V dropped 5 bases and J dropped 1 base, with 8 bases sitting between them.

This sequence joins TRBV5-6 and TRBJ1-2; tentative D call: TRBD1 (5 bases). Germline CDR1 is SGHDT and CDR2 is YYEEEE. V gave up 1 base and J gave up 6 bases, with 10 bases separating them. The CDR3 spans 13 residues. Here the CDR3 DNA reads TGTGCCAGCAGCTTGTGGCAGGGTAATGGCTACACCTTC. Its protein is CASSLWQGNGYTF. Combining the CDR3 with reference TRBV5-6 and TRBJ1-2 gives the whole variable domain DAGVTQSPTHLIKTRGQQVTLRCSPKSGHDTVSWYQQALGQGPQFIFQYYEEEERQRGNFPDRFSGHQFPNYSSELNVNALLLGDSALYLCASSLWQGNGYTFGSGTRLTVV.